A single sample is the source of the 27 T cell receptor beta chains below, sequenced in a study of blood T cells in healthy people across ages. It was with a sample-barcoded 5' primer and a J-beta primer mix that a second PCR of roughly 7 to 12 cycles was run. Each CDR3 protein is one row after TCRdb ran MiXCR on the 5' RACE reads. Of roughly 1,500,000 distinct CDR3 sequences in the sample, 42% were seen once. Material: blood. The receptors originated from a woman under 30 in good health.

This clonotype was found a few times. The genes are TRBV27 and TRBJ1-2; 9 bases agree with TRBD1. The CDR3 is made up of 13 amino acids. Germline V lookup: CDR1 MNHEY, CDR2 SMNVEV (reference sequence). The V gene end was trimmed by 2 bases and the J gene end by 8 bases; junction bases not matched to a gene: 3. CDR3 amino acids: CASSLTQGAGYTF. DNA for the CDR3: TGTGCCAGCAGTTTAACACAGGGGGCCGGCTACACCTTC.

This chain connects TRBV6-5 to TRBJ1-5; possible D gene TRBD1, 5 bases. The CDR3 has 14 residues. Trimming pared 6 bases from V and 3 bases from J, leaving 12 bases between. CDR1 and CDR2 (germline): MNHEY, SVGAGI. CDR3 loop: CASRPDGTNQPQHF. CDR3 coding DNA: TGTGCCAGCAGGCCGGACGGGACCAATCAGCCCCAGCATTTT.

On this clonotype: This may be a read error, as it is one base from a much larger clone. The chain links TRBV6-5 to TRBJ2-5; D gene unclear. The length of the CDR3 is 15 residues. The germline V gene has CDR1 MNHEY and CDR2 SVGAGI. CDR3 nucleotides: TGTGCCGGCAGTTACCTGGGTGACCCTCAAGAGACCCAGTACTTC. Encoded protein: CAGSYLGDPQETQYF.

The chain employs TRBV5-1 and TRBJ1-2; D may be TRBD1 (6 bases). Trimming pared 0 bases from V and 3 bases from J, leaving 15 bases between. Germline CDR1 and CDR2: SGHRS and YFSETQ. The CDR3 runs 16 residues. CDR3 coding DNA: TGCGCCAGCAGCTTGGTTGTGGGGTCAGGGGACTATGGCTACACCTTC. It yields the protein CASSLVVGSGDYGYTF.

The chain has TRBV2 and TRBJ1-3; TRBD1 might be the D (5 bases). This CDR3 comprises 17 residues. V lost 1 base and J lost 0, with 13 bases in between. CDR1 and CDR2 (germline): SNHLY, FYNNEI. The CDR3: CASSEETRQYSGNTIYF. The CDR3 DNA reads TGTGCCAGCAGTGAAGAGACCCGACAGTACTCTGGAAACACCATATATTTT.

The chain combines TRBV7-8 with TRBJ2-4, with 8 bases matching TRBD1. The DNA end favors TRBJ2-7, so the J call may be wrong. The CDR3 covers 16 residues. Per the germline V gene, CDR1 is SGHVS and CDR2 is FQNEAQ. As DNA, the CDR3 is TGTGCCAGCAGCTCGGTTTTTGGACAGGGATCCTACGAGCAGTACTTC. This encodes CASSSVFGQGSYEQYF.

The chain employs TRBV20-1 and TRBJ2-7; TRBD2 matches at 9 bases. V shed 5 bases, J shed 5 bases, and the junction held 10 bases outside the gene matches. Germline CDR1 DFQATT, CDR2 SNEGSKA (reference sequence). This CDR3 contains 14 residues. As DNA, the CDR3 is TGCAGTGCTCGTATTAGCGGGAGTTTTAACGAGCAGTACTTC. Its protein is CSARISGSFNEQYF.

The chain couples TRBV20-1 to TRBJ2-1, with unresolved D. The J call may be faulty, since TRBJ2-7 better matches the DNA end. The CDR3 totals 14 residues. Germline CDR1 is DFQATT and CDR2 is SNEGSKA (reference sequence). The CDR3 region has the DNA TGCAGTGCTAGAAACTGGCTCCTAGGCAATGAGCAGTACTTC. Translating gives CSARNWLLGNEQYF.

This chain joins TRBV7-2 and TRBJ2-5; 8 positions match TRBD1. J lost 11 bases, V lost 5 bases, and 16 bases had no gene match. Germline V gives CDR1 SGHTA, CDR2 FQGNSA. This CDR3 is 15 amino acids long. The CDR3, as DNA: TGTGCCAGCAGCATAGGACAGGGTAGTAGTAAAGAGCAGTACTTC. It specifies CASSIGQGSSKEQYF.

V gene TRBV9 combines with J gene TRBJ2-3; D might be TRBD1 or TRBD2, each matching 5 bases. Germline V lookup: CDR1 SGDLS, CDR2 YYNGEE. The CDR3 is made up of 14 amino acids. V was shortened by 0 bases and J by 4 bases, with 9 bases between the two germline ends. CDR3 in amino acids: CASSVARGPDTQYF. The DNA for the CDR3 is TGTGCCAGCAGCGTAGCCCGGGGCCCAGATACGCAGTATTTT. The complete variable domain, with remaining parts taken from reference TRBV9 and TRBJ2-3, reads DSGVTQTPKHLITATGQRVTLRCSPRSGDLSVYWYQQSLDQGLQFLIQYYNGEERAKGNILERFSAQQFPDLHSELNLSSLELGDSALYFCASSVARGPDTQYFGPGTRLTVL.

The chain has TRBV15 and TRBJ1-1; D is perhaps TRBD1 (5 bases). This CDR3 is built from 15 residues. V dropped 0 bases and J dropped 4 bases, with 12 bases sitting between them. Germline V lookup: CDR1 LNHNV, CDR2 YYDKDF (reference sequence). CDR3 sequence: CATSRDLGEGTEAFF. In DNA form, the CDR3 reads TGTGCCACCAGCAGAGATCTGGGGGAGGGCACTGAAGCTTTCTTT.

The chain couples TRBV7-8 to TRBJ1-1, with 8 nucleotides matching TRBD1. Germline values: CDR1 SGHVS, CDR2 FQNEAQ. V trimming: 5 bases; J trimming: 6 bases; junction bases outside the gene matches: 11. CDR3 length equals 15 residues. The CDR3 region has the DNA TGTGCCAGCAGCCAACTCAGGGGGCCAGGGGCTGAAGCTTTCTTT. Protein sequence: CASSQLRGPGAEAFF.

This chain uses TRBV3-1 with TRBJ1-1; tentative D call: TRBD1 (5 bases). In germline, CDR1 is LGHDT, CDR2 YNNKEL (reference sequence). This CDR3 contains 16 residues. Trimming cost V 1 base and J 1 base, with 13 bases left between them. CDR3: CASSQGEGARNTEAFF. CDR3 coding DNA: TGTGCCAGCAGCCAAGGCGAAGGGGCCAGGAACACTGAAGCTTTCTTT.

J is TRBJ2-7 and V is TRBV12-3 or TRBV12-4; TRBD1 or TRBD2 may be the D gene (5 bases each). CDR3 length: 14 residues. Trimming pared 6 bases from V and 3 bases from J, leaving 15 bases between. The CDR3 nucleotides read TGTGCCAGCAGAAGGGACGGAGTTCTCTACGAGCAGTACTTC. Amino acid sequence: CASRRDGVLYEQYF.

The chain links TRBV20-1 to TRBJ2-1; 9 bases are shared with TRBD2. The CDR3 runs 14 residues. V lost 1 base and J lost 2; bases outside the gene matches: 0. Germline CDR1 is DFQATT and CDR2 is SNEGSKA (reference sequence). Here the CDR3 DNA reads TGCAGTGCTAGAGGGACTAGCGCCTACAATGAGCAGTTCTTC. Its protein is CSARGTSAYNEQFF.

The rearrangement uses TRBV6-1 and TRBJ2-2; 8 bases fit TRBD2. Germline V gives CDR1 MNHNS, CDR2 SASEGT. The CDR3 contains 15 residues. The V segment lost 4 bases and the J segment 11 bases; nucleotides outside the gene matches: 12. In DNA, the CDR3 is TGTGCCAGCAGTGGCTTATTAGCGGGACGGGGAGAGCTGTTTTTT. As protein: CASSGLLAGRGELFF.

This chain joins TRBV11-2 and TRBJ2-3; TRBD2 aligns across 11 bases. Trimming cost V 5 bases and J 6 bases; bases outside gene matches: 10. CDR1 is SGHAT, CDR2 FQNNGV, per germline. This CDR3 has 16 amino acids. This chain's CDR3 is CASSISGSGGADTQYF. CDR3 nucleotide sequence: TGTGCCAGCAGCATTAGTGGTAGCGGGGGGGCCGATACGCAGTATTTT.

CDR3 loop: CASSLAGGQSSYNEQFF. CDR3 bases: TGCGCCAGCAGCTTGGCTGGGGGACAGAGTTCCTACAATGAGCAGTTCTTC. The chain couples TRBV5-1 to TRBJ2-1; TRBD1 aligns across 7 bases. Germline V gene lookup returns CDR1 SGHRS and CDR2 YFSETQ. The length of the CDR3 is 17 residues. The trim removed 0 bases at V and 1 base at J, leaving 7 bases unmatched.

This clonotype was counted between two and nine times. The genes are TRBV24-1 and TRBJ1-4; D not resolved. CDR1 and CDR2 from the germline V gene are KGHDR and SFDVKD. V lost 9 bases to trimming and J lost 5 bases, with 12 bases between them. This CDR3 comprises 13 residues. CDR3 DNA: TGTGCCACCCGGGATTCGAACAATGAAAAACTGTTTTTT. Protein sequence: CATRDSNNEKLFF.

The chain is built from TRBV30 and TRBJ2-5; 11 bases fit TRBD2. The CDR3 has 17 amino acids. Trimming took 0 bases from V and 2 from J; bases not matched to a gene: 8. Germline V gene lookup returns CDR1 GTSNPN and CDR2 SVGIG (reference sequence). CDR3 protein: CAWSVKRTSGSQETQYF. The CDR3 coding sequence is TGTGCCTGGAGTGTAAAGCGGACTAGCGGGTCACAAGAGACCCAGTACTTC. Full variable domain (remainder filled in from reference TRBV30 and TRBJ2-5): SQTIHQWPATLVQPVGSPLSLECTVEGTSNPNLYWYRQAAGRGLQLLFYSVGIGQISSEVPQNLSASRPQDRQFILSSKKLLLSDSGFYLCAWSVKRTSGSQETQYFGPGTRLLVL.

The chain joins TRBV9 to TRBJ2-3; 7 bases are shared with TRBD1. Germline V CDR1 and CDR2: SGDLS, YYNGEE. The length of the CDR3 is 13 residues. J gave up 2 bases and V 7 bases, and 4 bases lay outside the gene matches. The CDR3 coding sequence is TGTGCCAGCGGCACAGGGGACACAGATACGCAGTATTTT. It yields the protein CASGTGDTDTQYF.

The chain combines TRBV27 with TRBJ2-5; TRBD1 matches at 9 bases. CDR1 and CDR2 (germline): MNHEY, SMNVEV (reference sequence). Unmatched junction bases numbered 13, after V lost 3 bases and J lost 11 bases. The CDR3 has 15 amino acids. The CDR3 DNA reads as TGTGCCAGCAGTTTTAGGGGGACAGGGTCGCGGGAGCAGTACTTC. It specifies CASSFRGTGSREQYF.

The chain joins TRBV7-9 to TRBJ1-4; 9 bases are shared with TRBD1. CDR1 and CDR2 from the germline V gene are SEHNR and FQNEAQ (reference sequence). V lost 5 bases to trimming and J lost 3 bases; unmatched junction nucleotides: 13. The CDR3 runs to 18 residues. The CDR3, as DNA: TGTGCCAGCAGCCCACGAGGGACAGGGAACTTAGCTAATGAAAAACTGTTTTTT. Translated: CASSPRGTGNLANEKLFF.

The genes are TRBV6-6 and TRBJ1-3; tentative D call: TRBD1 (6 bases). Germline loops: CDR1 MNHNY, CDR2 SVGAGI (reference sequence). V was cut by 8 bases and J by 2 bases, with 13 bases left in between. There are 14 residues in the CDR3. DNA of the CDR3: TGTGCCAGCCACCGGGACATCGCTGGAAACACCATATATTTT. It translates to CASHRDIAGNTIYF.

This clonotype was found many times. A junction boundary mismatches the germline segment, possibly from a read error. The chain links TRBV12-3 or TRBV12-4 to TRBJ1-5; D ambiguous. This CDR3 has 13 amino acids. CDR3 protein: CASSFYSNQPQHF. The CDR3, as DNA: TGCGCCAGCAGTTTTTATAGCAATCAGCCCCAGCATTTT.

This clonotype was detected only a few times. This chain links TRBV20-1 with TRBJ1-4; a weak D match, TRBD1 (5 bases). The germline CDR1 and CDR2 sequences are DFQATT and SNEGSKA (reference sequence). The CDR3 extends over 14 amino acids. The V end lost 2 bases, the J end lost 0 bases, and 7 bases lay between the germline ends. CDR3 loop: CSARQGSTNEKLFF. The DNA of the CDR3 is TGCAGTGCTAGACAGGGTTCAACTAATGAAAAACTGTTTTTT.

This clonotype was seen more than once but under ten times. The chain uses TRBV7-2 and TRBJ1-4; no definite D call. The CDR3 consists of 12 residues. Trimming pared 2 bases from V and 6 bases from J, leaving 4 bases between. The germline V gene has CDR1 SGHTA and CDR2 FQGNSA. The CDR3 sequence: CASSLFDEKLFF. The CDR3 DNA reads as TGTGCCAGCAGCTTATTCGATGAAAAACTGTTTTTT.